These 7 T cell receptor beta chains share one sample of origin, sequenced in a study of blood T cell repertoires in COVID-19. Only in-frame clones appear in the TCRdb table, and some are missing; sequencing was by immunoSEQ multiplex PCR. The sample has about 74,000 clones; more than 90% are singletons. The specimen sequenced was peripheral blood. The receptors were gathered from a man aged 45-65 years with acute or convalescent COVID-19.

This chain connects TRBV9 to TRBJ2-7, with D tentatively TRBD2 (6 bases). Germline CDR1 and CDR2: SGDLS and YYNGEE. This CDR3 is 14 amino acids long. Trimming removed 4 bases at V and 1 base at J, with 12 bases between. CDR3 loop: CASSRRDLSYEQYF. The CDR3 DNA is TGTGCCAGCAGCAGGAGGGACCTATCCTACGAGCAGTACTTC.

This sequence joins TRBV28 and TRBJ2-7; 8 nucleotides match TRBD2. Germline V CDR1 and CDR2: MDHEN, SYDVKM. This CDR3 comprises 15 residues. V was pared by 5 bases and J by 5 bases, with 11 bases of the junction left unmatched. The CDR3, as DNA: TGTGCCAGCAGTCTCGAGGGAGCGGGAGCGAACGAGCAGTACTTC. Translation: CASSLEGAGANEQYF.

The V call is TRBV19, the J call TRBJ2-5, with D possibly TRBD2 on 7 matching bases. Germline loops: CDR1 LNHDA, CDR2 SQIVND (reference sequence). The ends were cut back, 4 bases at V and 1 base at J, with 16 bases in the middle. This CDR3 is built from 16 residues. CDR3 nucleotides: TGTGCCAGTAGTACTGTGAGTCGGGGGGCCCAAGAGACCCAGTACTTC. This sequence encodes CASSTVSRGAQETQYF.

The gene calls are TRBV4-2 and TRBJ1-5; a weak D match, TRBD1 (6 bases). Trimming took off 1 base at V and 5 bases at J, with 12 bases between the two ends. There are 15 residues in the CDR3. Germline V gene data show CDR1 as LGHNA and CDR2 as YNFKEQ. The CDR3 DNA reads as TGTGCCAGCAGCCAAGCAGGGGCGGTTGATCAGCCCCAGCATTTT. Translation: CASSQAGAVDQPQHF.

With regard to this clone: Its ends do not fully match the called genes, so a read error is possible. J is TRBJ2-7 and V is TRBV4-2, with 7 bases aligning to TRBD2. The CDR3 runs 13 residues. Per germline, CDR1 LGHNA and CDR2 YNFKEQ. The CDR3 sequence is CASSQDGREAASF. CDR3 in DNA: TGTGCCAGCAGCCAAGATGGTCGGGAGGCCGCCTCTTTC.

This sequence joins TRBV6-4 and TRBJ2-3; 11 positions agree with TRBD2. The ends lost 6 bases at V and 4 bases at J; junction bases unmatched: 9. The CDR3 totals 16 residues. Germline CDR1 MRHNA, CDR2 SNTAGT. CDR3 in DNA: TGTGCCAGCAGCCCACTAGCGGGGGTGCCTGCAGATACGCAGTATTTT. It translates to CASSPLAGVPADTQYF.

The V gene is TRBV19, the J gene TRBJ1-1, with unresolved D. CDR1 and CDR2 from the germline V gene are LNHDA and SQIVND (reference sequence). Trimming took 1 base from V and 5 from J, leaving 8 bases between them. The length of the CDR3 is 13 residues. The CDR3 DNA reads TGTGCCAGTAGTATAGTGGAGGGAACTGAAGCTTTCTTT. This codes for CASSIVEGTEAFF.